This T cell receptor (beta chain) was found in a study of identical twins. This clonotype has more than one count but fewer than ten. TCRdb reprocessed the 5' RACE reads via MiXCR and lists one record per CDR3 protein. Of roughly 1.6 million distinct CDR3 sequences listed, more than 30% are singletons. V lost 1 base and J lost 2, with 8 bases in between. The CDR3 is 14 residues long. Per germline, CDR1 MNHNS and CDR2 SASEGT. The source is a newborn girl in good health. The V and J genes are TRBV6-1 and TRBJ2-5; maybe TRBD1 (5 bases). Sample: cord blood. CDR3 amino acids: CASSEVGAQETQYF. CDR3 bases: TGTGCCAGCAGTGAAGTAGGGGCGCAAGAGACCCAGTACTTC.